The subject of this entry is one T cell receptor (beta chain). The target antigen is unknown. Primers included in the PCR were 60 Vbeta and 13 Jbeta primers. Repertoires were generated with immunoSEQ multiplex PCR, while TCRdb's copy carries only in-frame clones and drops some. The table lists 65,000 to 75,000 clones, around 67% of them singletons. The germline gives CDR1 SGHVS, CDR2 FQNEAQ. Trimming cost V 4 bases and J 5 bases; bases outside gene matches: 14. The CDR3 is made up of 17 amino acids. This specimen comes from a study of cytomegalovirus exposure and HLA in healthy donors. Findings of the study overall: Researchers reported in a later analysis that a missense DCLRE1C variant was tied to TCR beta V- and J-gene trimming. Reportedly, cytomegalovirus status was diagnosed with high sensitivity and specificity. In a later analysis, several top co-occurrence clusters appeared linked to parvovirus B19, influenza, CMV and Epstein-Barr virus.

The origin of this receptor is a woman in her twenties or thirties in good health and CMV-seronegative. The chain combines TRBV7-8 with TRBJ2-3; 8 nucleotides line up with TRBD2. The sequenced material came from PBMCs. In DNA form, the CDR3 reads TGTGCCAGCAGCTCTCCTCGGGGGGGGAAATGGGGAGATACGCAGTATTTT. Its protein is CASSSPRGGKWGDTQYF.